The rows below give T cell receptor beta chains drawn from one sample of a study of T cells expressing NK-cell markers. From its re-call of the 5' RACE reads, TCRdb lists each CDR3 protein once, without DNA. This table holds about 460,000 distinct CDR3 sequences. Sequencing was carried out using blood T cells: a sorted CD56 or NKG2C T cell subset, CD4+ or CD8+ T cells, or bulk PBMC T cells (not recorded which). Receptors were obtained from a woman in her forties or fifties in good health. The CDR3 runs from the conserved cysteine through the conserved F or W. Fields, in order: J gene, V gene, CDR3 protein.

j_gene: TRBJ2-2
v_gene: TRBV10-2
CDR3aa: CASSERDRANTGELFF

j_gene: TRBJ2-2
v_gene: TRBV19
CDR3aa: CASRGGRELFF

j_gene: TRBJ2-1
v_gene: TRBV27
CDR3aa: CASSTTSGRVWLGEQFF

j_gene: TRBJ2-5
v_gene: TRBV20-1
CDR3aa: CSAASGRGGMKTQYF

j_gene: TRBJ2-3
v_gene: TRBV11-2
CDR3aa: CASSARGGSTHTDTQYF

j_gene: TRBJ2-1
v_gene: TRBV3-1
CDR3aa: CASSLSGLNEQFF

j_gene: TRBJ2-3
v_gene: TRBV20-1
CDR3aa: CSARGTGWDTQYF

j_gene: TRBJ2-1
v_gene: TRBV20-1
CDR3aa: CSASGVAGVRNEQFF

j_gene: TRBJ1-2
v_gene: TRBV5-1
CDR3aa: CASSSRPGQPYGYTF

j_gene: TRBJ2-5
v_gene: TRBV29-1
CDR3aa: CSVESIGQGAGETQYF

j_gene: TRBJ1-6
v_gene: TRBV27
CDR3aa: CASRAGTSSYNSPLHF

j_gene: TRBJ2-1
v_gene: TRBV14
CDR3aa: CASSHLGREGEQFF

j_gene: TRBJ1-1
v_gene: TRBV20-1
CDR3aa: CSAPRDRDTEAFF

j_gene: TRBJ2-5
v_gene: TRBV7-9
CDR3aa: CASSEQGGSETQYF

j_gene: TRBJ1-1
v_gene: TRBV10-3
CDR3aa: CAIRMTGTEAFF

j_gene: TRBJ1-2
v_gene: TRBV30
CDR3aa: CAWSRIRDSLYGYTF

j_gene: TRBJ1-5
v_gene: TRBV9
CDR3aa: CASSVGSGNQPQHF

j_gene: TRBJ2-3
v_gene: TRBV7-2
CDR3aa: CASSVQAGGHLNTQYF

j_gene: TRBJ2-1
v_gene: TRBV29-1
CDR3aa: CSVAPSGRRSEQFF

j_gene: TRBJ2-5
v_gene: TRBV7-8
CDR3aa: CASSPPIEETQYF

j_gene: TRBJ2-2
v_gene: TRBV4-1
CDR3aa: CASSQELANTGELFF

j_gene: TRBJ2-2
v_gene: TRBV4-1
CDR3aa: CASTLSGTNTGELFF

j_gene: TRBJ1-2
v_gene: TRBV19
CDR3aa: CASSTDRANYGYTF

j_gene: TRBJ2-5
v_gene: TRBV5-1
CDR3aa: CASRVGSRETQYF

j_gene: TRBJ2-1
v_gene: TRBV15
CDR3aa: CATFPGGGVWNEQFF

j_gene: TRBJ2-7
v_gene: TRBV12-3/TRBV12-4
CDR3aa: CASRDRTGEEQYF

j_gene: TRBJ2-5
v_gene: TRBV4-1
CDR3aa: CASSQVIAGAETQYF

j_gene: TRBJ2-1
v_gene: TRBV12-3/TRBV12-4
CDR3aa: CASSLSSGSNEQFF

j_gene: TRBJ2-5
v_gene: TRBV11-2
CDR3aa: CAIKGRSKETQYF

j_gene: TRBJ1-1
v_gene: TRBV5-1
CDR3aa: CASSLLPGQPEAFF

j_gene: TRBJ2-6
v_gene: TRBV12-3/TRBV12-4
CDR3aa: CASSSLGTGANVLTF

j_gene: TRBJ2-7
v_gene: TRBV14
CDR3aa: CASSALSGSLYEQYF

j_gene: TRBJ1-1
v_gene: TRBV11-3
CDR3aa: CASSLQYRVDTEAFF

j_gene: TRBJ1-3
v_gene: TRBV10-1
CDR3aa: CASTPPGPGNTIYF

j_gene: TRBJ2-2
v_gene: TRBV5-1
CDR3aa: CASSLRLRRSGQGNTGELFF

j_gene: TRBJ2-7
v_gene: TRBV29-1
CDR3aa: CSVEISVVQYF

j_gene: TRBJ1-6
v_gene: TRBV7-2
CDR3aa: CASSLWTDYSPLHF

j_gene: TRBJ2-5
v_gene: TRBV5-1
CDR3aa: CASSRGTYQETQYF

j_gene: TRBJ1-6
v_gene: TRBV4-2
CDR3aa: CASSTSEGAHNSPLHF

j_gene: TRBJ2-2
v_gene: TRBV2
CDR3aa: CASSELPVTGELFF

j_gene: TRBJ1-2
v_gene: TRBV20-1
CDR3aa: CSARDTTGAGGYTF

j_gene: TRBJ2-7
v_gene: TRBV20-1
CDR3aa: CSATDRVHEQYF

j_gene: TRBJ2-3
v_gene: TRBV4-2
CDR3aa: CASSQNPPGRARADTQYF

j_gene: TRBJ1-1
v_gene: TRBV20-1
CDR3aa: CSARDPKWAEAFF

j_gene: TRBJ2-7
v_gene: TRBV11-2
CDR3aa: CASSLTSGMYEQYF

j_gene: TRBJ2-3
v_gene: TRBV3-1
CDR3aa: CASSQGRLAGTTDTQYF

j_gene: TRBJ2-3
v_gene: TRBV14
CDR3aa: CASIFKLARPTDTQYF

j_gene: TRBJ1-2
v_gene: TRBV12-3/TRBV12-4
CDR3aa: CASSMRLGQAFYGYTF

j_gene: TRBJ1-1
v_gene: TRBV10-3
CDR3aa: CAIQADRGVNTEAFF

j_gene: TRBJ1-2
v_gene: TRBV28
CDR3aa: CASSPWGDYGYTF

j_gene: TRBJ2-1
v_gene: TRBV5-1
CDR3aa: CASSYSGRAISEQFF

j_gene: TRBJ2-1
v_gene: TRBV4-1
CDR3aa: CASSQDPGLAGGWQFF